The subject of this entry is one T cell receptor beta chain. This sample stems from a study of blood T cell repertoires in COVID-19. Overall study: Sample material is recorded as cDNA or gDNA derived from T cells, B-cell-depleted T cells, or PBMCs.

Germline CDR1 and CDR2: SGHTA and FQGNSA. The V and J ends lost 2 bases and 1 base, in that order; junction bases with no gene match: 10. The CDR3 consists of 17 residues. This table comes from immunoSEQ multiplex PCR, and its TCRdb copy is limited to in-frame clones, with some not included. The sample gives around 270,000 clones, around 85% of which show up once; 0.87% is in the top ten. This receptor was taken from a human donor with COVID-19, enrolled during active disease. The donor label of this sample is uncertain. The sequenced material came from peripheral blood. The chain couples TRBV7-2 to TRBJ1-2, with 7 bases matching TRBD1. CDR3 DNA: TGTGCCAGCAGCTTATTAGGGACAGCCCCTATTAACTATGGCTACACCTTC. Its protein product is CASSLLGTAPINYGYTF.